The text below deals with one T cell receptor (beta chain). This sample's time point: pre-sensitization, week 0. Treatment here: therapeutic diphenylcyclopropenone sensitization with weekly scalp DPC. TCRdb reprocessed the RACE reads via MiXCR and lists one record per CDR3 protein. This table holds around 300,000 distinct CDR3 sequences, roughly 7.7% found once. Trimming shortened V by 4 bases and J by 7 bases, and 14 bases separated the two germline ends. From germline, CDR1 is SGDLS and CDR2 YYNGEE. The CDR3 sequence is 14 residues long. The data derive from a study of human T cells and chemical hapten exposure.

Specimen: whole blood, collected in connection with sensitization to the hapten diphenylcyclopropenone (DPC). The chain links TRBV9 to TRBJ2-2; maybe TRBD2 (6 bases). The sequence was collected from a young man with alopecia areata. Some clones in this sample may be carry-over from other donors' samples. The DNA for the CDR3 is TGTGCCAGCAGCTGGACTACCGGAGACGGGGAGCTGTTTTTT. Its protein is CASSWTTGDGELFF.